This T cell receptor (beta chain) was captured in a study of blood T cell repertoires in COVID-19. Assay: immunoSEQ multiplex PCR; the TCRdb copy retains only in-frame clones and omits some. Of some 70,000 clones detected, approximately 83% appear once; the ten largest clones hold approximately 15%. Germline lookup yields CDR1 SGHAT and CDR2 FQNNGV. V lost 6 bases, J lost 8 bases, and 9 bases stayed unmatched. The CDR3 totals 15 residues. The clonotype comes from a man aged 35-49 years with COVID-19, enrolled during active disease. This chain connects TRBV11-2 to TRBJ2-1, with 11 nucleotides matching TRBD2. Sequenced sample: peripheral blood. This chain's CDR3 is CASSLSGGASYEQFF. The CDR3 coding sequence is TGTGCCAGCAGTCTTAGCGGGGGGGCCTCGTATGAGCAGTTCTTC. The full variable domain, in which reference TRBV11-2 and TRBJ2-1 provide the parts outside the CDR3, is EAGVAQSPRYKIIEKRQSVAFWCNPISGHATLYWYQQILGQGPKLLIQFQNNGVVDDSQLPKDRFSAERLKGVDSTLKIQPAKLEDSAVYLCASSLSGGASYEQFFGPGTRLTVL.